The 24 T cell receptor beta chains below were found in one sample sequenced in a study of a mutant IDH1 vaccine in newly diagnosed glioma. Time point denoted: week 35, safety follow-up. A 20-mer mutant IDH1 peptide at 300 ug was injected subcutaneously with topical imiquimod. TCRdb's copy holds only in-frame clones and misses some; the assay was immunoSEQ multiplex PCR. Among 40,000 to 60,000 clones listed, around four fifths were seen once. These receptors lack a known antigen. The sample here was PBMCs, taken from a glioma patient whose treatment included an IDH1 peptide vaccine. All receptors come from a man between 40 and 49 years old with glioma.

This chain connects TRBV6-1 to TRBJ1-1, with D hard to call. Trimming cost V 4 bases and J 4 bases, with 13 bases left between them. Germline values: CDR1 MNHNS, CDR2 SASEGT. The CDR3 loop spans 14 amino acids. The CDR3 region has the DNA TGTGCCAGCAGTGGCCGTAGCCAGGCCACTGAAGCTTTCTTT. It specifies CASSGRSQATEAFF.

Here the CDR3 reads CASSVAPSGTFGEQYF. The DNA for the CDR3 is TGTGCCAGCAGCGTAGCTCCCTCCGGGACTTTCGGCGAGCAGTACTTC. The genes are TRBV9 and TRBJ2-7, with D maybe TRBD2 (6 bases). Trimming left V 0 bases short and J 6 bases short, with 19 bases between. Germline-derived CDR1 and CDR2 are SGDLS and YYNGEE. The CDR3 has 16 amino acids. The full variable domain, with the rest looked up from reference TRBV9 and TRBJ2-7, is DSGVTQTPKHLITATGQRVTLRCSPRSGDLSVYWYQQSLDQGLQFLIQYYNGEERAKGNILERFSAQQFPDLHSELNLSSLELGDSALYFCASSVAPSGTFGEQYFGPGTRLTVT.

The V gene is TRBV6-5, the J gene TRBJ1-6; maybe TRBD1 (6 bases). V shed 6 bases and J shed 9 bases, with 15 bases lying between them. The CDR3 runs 14 residues. CDR1 is MNHEY and CDR2 is SVGAGI in the germline V gene. In nucleotides, the CDR3 is TGTGCCAGCAGCAGGGGTTCGGGGAGTTCACCCCTCCACTTT. Translated, it gives CASSRGSGSSPLHF.

This clone came up a few times. The chain couples TRBV7-2 to TRBJ1-6, with unresolved D. Deletions cut 2 bases from V and 9 bases from J, with 14 bases between. The germline V gene encodes CDR1 SGHTA and CDR2 FQGNSA. This CDR3 has 15 amino acids. This CDR3 reads CASSLISTRGSPLHF. The DNA for the CDR3 is TGTGCCAGCAGCTTAATATCTACCCGAGGTTCACCCCTCCACTTT.

The chain uses TRBV4-2 and TRBJ2-5, with TRBD2 matching 10 bases. The CDR3 sequence is 18 residues long. From germline, CDR1 is LGHNA and CDR2 YNFKEQ. Trimming cost V 1 base and J 3 bases; bases outside gene matches: 11. CDR3 loop: CASSQGSTGLAREETQYF. Written as DNA, the CDR3 is TGTGCCAGCAGCCAAGGTAGTACGGGACTAGCGAGGGAAGAGACCCAGTACTTC.

This clone is classed as medium-sized. The chain uses TRBV2 and TRBJ1-1; no firm D call. This CDR3 spans 15 amino acids. Germline V CDR1 and CDR2: SNHLY, FYNNEI. V was pared by 1 base and J by 5 bases, with 14 bases between. CDR3 coding DNA: TGTGCCAGCAGTGAAGGCTGGGGTGGGGTTACTGAAGCTTTCTTT. As protein: CASSEGWGGVTEAFF.

The chain has TRBV5-6 and TRBJ2-5, with 10 bases fitting TRBD1. Germline V gene data show CDR1 as SGHDT and CDR2 as YYEEEE. CDR3 size: 15 residues. Trimming removed 4 bases from V and 4 bases from J; junction bases left unmatched: 7. The CDR3 loop reads CASSVAGQGGETQYF. The CDR3 DNA follows: TGTGCCAGCAGCGTGGCAGGACAGGGGGGAGAGACCCAGTACTTC.

This clone turned up a few times. The chain couples TRBV28 to TRBJ1-2; no clear D. V was trimmed by 6 bases and J by 6 bases, leaving 11 bases between them. Per the germline V gene, CDR1 is MDHEN and CDR2 is SYDVKM. This CDR3 comprises 12 residues. The CDR3 spells CASRPGRDGYTF. CDR3 coding DNA: TGTGCCAGCAGGCCCGGACGGGATGGCTACACCTTC.

The J gene is TRBJ1-5, the V gene TRBV5-8; TRBD1 matches at 7 bases. V was clipped by 0 bases and J by 3 bases; unmatched bases: 9. Germline loops: CDR1 SGHTS, CDR2 YDEGEE. The CDR3 has 17 residues. The CDR3 nucleotides are TGTGCCAGCAGCTTGGCCGGCAGGGGGTGGTTCAATCAGCCCCAGCATTTT. It yields the protein CASSLAGRGWFNQPQHF.

CDR3 sequence: CASSSPDSAETDTQYF. The CDR3 DNA sequence: TGTGCCAGCAGCTCCCCTGACAGCGCGGAAACAGATACGCAGTATTTT. The gene calls are TRBV11-2 and TRBJ2-3; the D gene is possibly TRBD1 (5 bases). The CDR3 runs 16 residues. Trimming pared 4 bases from V and 3 bases from J, leaving 17 bases between. Germline CDR1 is SGHAT and CDR2 is FQNNGV.

The chain joins TRBV6-6 to TRBJ2-3, with 7 bases aligning to TRBD1. CDR1 is MNHNY and CDR2 is SVGAGI in the germline V gene (reference sequence). After removal of 2 bases from V and 0 bases from J, the junction contained 5 bases not matched to a gene. The CDR3 has 16 residues. CDR3 in amino acids: CASSYPGTASTDTQYF. The CDR3 region has the DNA TGTGCCAGCAGTTACCCCGGGACAGCTAGCACAGATACGCAGTATTTT.

The V and J genes are TRBV20-1 and TRBJ2-1; D is perhaps TRBD1 (5 bases). Germline values: CDR1 DFQATT, CDR2 SNEGSKA (reference sequence). V shed 8 bases and J shed 7 bases, with 9 bases lying between them. The CDR3 has 10 amino acids. The CDR3 spells CSSGANEQFF. In nucleotides, the CDR3 is TGCAGTTCTGGGGCGAATGAGCAGTTCTTC.

This chain joins TRBV6-1 and TRBJ2-5, with a weak D call TRBD1 (6 bases). CDR3 length: 16 residues. The V and J ends lost 3 bases and 3 bases respectively, with 17 bases between them. Germline V gives CDR1 MNHNS, CDR2 SASEGT. The CDR3 DNA is TGTGCCAGCAGTGAGGGCGGTCGCAGGGGAAAAGAGACCCAGTACTTC. It specifies CASSEGGRRGKETQYF.

V is TRBV19 and J is TRBJ1-3; D is perhaps TRBD1 (6 bases). With 4 bases removed from V and 3 bases from J, the gap between germline ends came to 13 bases. Germline V CDR1 and CDR2: LNHDA, SQIVND (reference sequence). This CDR3 contains 15 residues. The CDR3 DNA reads TGTGCCAGTAGTACGCTCACAGGGCATGGAAACACCATATATTTT. Residues: CASSTLTGHGNTIYF.

This chain's CDR3 is CASSLAANTGELFF. CDR3 nucleotides: TGTGCCAGTAGTCTAGCGGCGAACACCGGGGAGCTGTTTTTT. The rearrangement joins TRBV19 to TRBJ2-2; 7 bases are a match to TRBD2. The CDR3 is made up of 14 amino acids. CDR1 LNHDA and CDR2 SQIVND come from the germline V gene (reference sequence). V gave up 5 bases and J gave up 0 bases; unmatched junction bases: 0.

The chain couples TRBV7-9 to TRBJ1-1; 7 bases map to TRBD1. CDR1 is SEHNR, CDR2 FQNEAQ, per germline (reference sequence). The CDR3 sequence is 13 residues long. Trimming cost V 5 bases and J 8 bases; bases outside gene matches: 8. Written as DNA, the CDR3 is TGTGCCAGCAGCCGAACGGGACAGCGAGAAGCTTTCTTT. Its protein is CASSRTGQREAFF.

Comments on this clone: A junction end diverges from the germline sequence, so it may reflect a read error. The rearrangement joins TRBV25-1 to TRBJ1-2; 9 bases are a match to TRBD1. Germline V gene lookup returns CDR1 MGHDK and CDR2 SYGVNS. The CDR3 consists of 15 residues. DNA for the CDR3: TGTGCCAGCATGGGGACAGGGATCCCTAATTATGGCTACACCTTC. This translates into CASMGTGIPNYGYTF.

This clone showed up just once. This chain links TRBV29-1 with TRBJ2-3; D perhaps matches TRBD2 (5 bases). V was shortened by 6 bases and J by 3 bases, with 16 bases between the two germline ends. The germline V gene encodes CDR1 SQVTM and CDR2 ANQGSEA. This CDR3 has 14 amino acids. The CDR3, as DNA: TGCAGCGTGGACGGGAACCGATTTACAGATACGCAGTATTTT. As protein: CSVDGNRFTDTQYF.

The V call is TRBV18, the J call TRBJ1-2; D is unresolved. The CDR3 is made up of 15 amino acids. Germline lookup yields CDR1 KGHSH and CDR2 LQKENI. V was cut by 0 bases and J by 1 base, with 9 bases left in between. The CDR3 nucleotides are TGTGCCAGCTCACCACCAAATACCATTAACTATGGCTACACCTTC. Translating gives CASSPPNTINYGYTF. Looking up the rest from reference TRBV18 and TRBJ1-2 gives the full variable domain: NAGVMQNPRHLVRRRGQEARLRCSPMKGHSHVYWYRQLPEEGLKFMVYLQKENIIDESGMPKERFSAEFPKEGPSILRIQQVVRGDSAAYFCASSPPNTINYGYTFGSGTRLTVV.

The chain couples TRBV6-6 to TRBJ2-5; 9 bases are a match to TRBD1. V lost 6 bases and J lost 4; bases outside the gene matches: 6. The CDR3 consists of 14 residues. CDR1 and CDR2 from the germline V gene are MNHNY and SVGAGI (reference sequence). In DNA, the CDR3 is TGTGCCAGCAGGGGGACAGGGAACGCAGAGACCCAGTACTTC. This sequence encodes CASRGTGNAETQYF.

The chain uses TRBV6-5 and TRBJ2-1; D is ambiguous. V lost 4 bases to trimming and J lost 2 bases, with 12 bases between them. The CDR3 is 15 amino acids. Germline V gene sequence: CDR1 MNHEY, CDR2 SVGAGI. The CDR3 reads CASSSLRKTYNEQFF. The CDR3, as DNA: TGTGCCAGCAGTTCGCTAAGGAAAACCTACAATGAGCAGTTCTTC.

This chain connects TRBV19 to TRBJ2-4, with D possibly being TRBD1 or TRBD2 (5 bases each). The CDR3 loop spans 13 amino acids. Germline V gene lookup returns CDR1 LNHDA and CDR2 SQIVND (reference sequence). Trimming pared 6 bases from V and 7 bases from J, leaving 13 bases between. The CDR3 spells CASSRDLGNIQYF. The CDR3, as DNA: TGTGCCAGTAGCCGGGACCTTGGTAACATTCAGTACTTC.

DNA of the CDR3: TGCGCCAGCAGCTTGGGTAGTTTTGAAGCTTTCTTT. Translating gives CASSLGSFEAFF. The chain employs TRBV5-1 and TRBJ1-1; no clear D gene. Germline-derived CDR1 and CDR2 are SGHRS and YFSETQ. V lost 0 bases, J lost 7 bases, and 7 bases lay in between. The CDR3 runs 12 residues. Drawing the rest from reference TRBV5-1 and TRBJ1-1, the complete variable domain is KAGVTQTPRYLIKTRGQQVTLSCSPISGHRSVSWYQQTPGQGLQFLFEYFSETQRNKGNFPGRFSGRQFSNSRSEMNVSTLELGDSALYLCASSLGSFEAFFGQGTRLTVV.

The chain combines TRBV7-9 with TRBJ2-4, with D maybe TRBD2 (5 bases). CDR1 is SEHNR and CDR2 is FQNEAQ in the germline V gene (reference sequence). Trimming took off 0 bases at V and 6 bases at J, with 12 bases between the two ends. The CDR3 totals 15 residues. The chain's CDR3 is CASSLAGSGVNIQYF. CDR3 DNA sequence: TGTGCCAGCAGCTTAGCGGGGAGTGGGGTAAACATTCAGTACTTC.